This T cell receptor (beta chain) was identified in a study of T-cell memory formation after mild COVID-19. Study summary: TCR clusters were largely donor specific. Overall study findings and caveats: The study found balanced CD4/CD8 in clones contracting day 15 to 85 and a CD4+ lean in later expanders. Specificity for SARS-CoV-2 was not confirmed among the second-wave clones peaking on day 37. Shrinking CD4+ clones resided mostly in CM and EM, and CD8+ ones in EMRA.

The ends were cut back, 4 bases at V and 3 bases at J, with 10 bases in the middle. The CDR3 has 14 amino acids. Germline V gene data show CDR1 as LGHDT and CDR2 as YNNKEL (reference sequence). As concerns this clonotype: The antigen remains undetermined.

TCRdb re-analysed the 5' RACE reads in MiXCR, keeping a single row per CDR3 protein. This table has over 120,000 distinct CDR3 sequences, 6% appearing once. J is TRBJ2-4 and V is TRBV3-1; D may be TRBD2 (6 bases). The clonotype was recovered from an adult woman who had mild COVID-19 (a few samples of this study predate the infection). Cell type and time point are not known. The sequenced material came from PBMCs or a T cell subset sorted from them (not recorded which). The CDR3 spells CASSPHGGKNIQYF. In nucleotides, the CDR3 is TGTGCCAGCAGCCCCCACGGGGGCAAAAACATTCAGTACTTC.